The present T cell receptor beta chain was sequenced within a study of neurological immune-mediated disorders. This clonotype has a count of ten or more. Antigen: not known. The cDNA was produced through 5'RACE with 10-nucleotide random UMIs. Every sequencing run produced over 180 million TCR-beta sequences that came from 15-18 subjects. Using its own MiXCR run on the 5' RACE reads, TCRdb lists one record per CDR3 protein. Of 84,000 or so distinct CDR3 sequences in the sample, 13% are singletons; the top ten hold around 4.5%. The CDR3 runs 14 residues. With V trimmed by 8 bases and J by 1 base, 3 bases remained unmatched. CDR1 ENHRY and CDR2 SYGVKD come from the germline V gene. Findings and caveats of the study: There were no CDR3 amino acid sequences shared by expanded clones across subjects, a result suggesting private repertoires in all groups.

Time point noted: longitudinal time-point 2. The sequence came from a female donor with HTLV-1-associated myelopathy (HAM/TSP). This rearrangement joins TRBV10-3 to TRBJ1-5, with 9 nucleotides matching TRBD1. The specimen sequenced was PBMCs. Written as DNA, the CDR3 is TGTGCCATCGGGACAGGGTCCAGCAATCAGCCCCAGCATTTT. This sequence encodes CAIGTGSSNQPQHF.